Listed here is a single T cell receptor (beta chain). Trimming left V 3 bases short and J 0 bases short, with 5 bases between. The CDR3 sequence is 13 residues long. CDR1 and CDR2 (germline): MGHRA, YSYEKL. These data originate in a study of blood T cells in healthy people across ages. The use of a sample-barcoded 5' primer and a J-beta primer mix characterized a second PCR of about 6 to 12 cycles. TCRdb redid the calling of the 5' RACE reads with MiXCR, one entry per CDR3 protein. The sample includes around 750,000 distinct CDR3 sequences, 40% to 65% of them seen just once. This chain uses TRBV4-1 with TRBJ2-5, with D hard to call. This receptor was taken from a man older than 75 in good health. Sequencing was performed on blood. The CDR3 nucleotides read TGCGCCAGCAGCCAGGTGTACCAAGAGACCCAGTACTTC. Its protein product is CASSQVYQETQYF.